A selection of T cell receptor beta chains follows, all from one sample in a study of cytomegalovirus exposure and HLA in healthy donors. TCRdb's table, derived via immunoSEQ multiplex PCR, lists solely in-frame clones and lacks some. Among 110,000 to 150,000 clones listed, 72% were seen once. The sample taken for sequencing was PBMCs. The origin of the receptors is a man aged 35-49 years in good health and CMV-seronegative. The CDR3 runs from the conserved cysteine through the conserved F or W. D genes are given only for firm matches. For some rows the clone size is stated as once, few or many, or as a class when expanded; others skip it.

TGTGCCAGTAGTGCTACAGGTTCTTTCAATCAGCCCCAGCATTTT,CASSATGSFNQPQHF,-,TRBV19,-,TRBJ1-5
TGTGCCAGTAGTACGACAGGGGTTGGGGAGACCCAGTACTTC,CASSTTGVGETQYF,-,TRBV19,TRBD1,TRBJ2-5
TGCGCCAGCAGCCATACAGGGGTTCGGGAAAAACTGTTTTTT,CASSHTGVREKLFF,few,TRBV4-1,TRBD1,TRBJ1-4
TGTGCCAGCAGTTACGGGCAGTCGGAAAACATTCAGTACTTC,CASSYGQSENIQYF,-,TRBV6-5,-,TRBJ2-4
TGTGCCAGCAGCGTAGAAGGACAGGGAGATGAGCAGTTCTTC,CASSVEGQGDEQFF,-,TRBV9,TRBD1,TRBJ2-1
TGTGCCAGCAGTTTCCGGACTAGCTCCTACGAGCAGTACTTC,CASSFRTSSYEQYF,once,TRBV6-5,TRBD2,TRBJ2-7
TGCGCCAGCAGCTGGGGACTAGCTGAGTGGGAGGGCAATGAGCAGTTCTTC,CASSWGLAEWEGNEQFF,-,TRBV5-1,TRBD2,TRBJ2-1
TGTGCCTGGAGCTTTAGCCCCCGTAGCGTGACCCAGTACTTC,CAWSFSPRSVTQYF,once,TRBV30,-,TRBJ2-5
TGTGCCAGCAGCCCAAGACAGGGAGGAAACATTCAGTACTTC,CASSPRQGGNIQYF,-,TRBV7-9,-,TRBJ2-4
TGTGCCAGCAGTGAAGGCTGGGGGCCTGGTCAGCCCCAGAATTTT,CASSEGWGPGQPQNF,once,TRBV6-1,-,TRBJ1-5
TGCGCCAGCAGCTTAGGGGACAGTTCGAATCAGCCCCAGCATTTT,CASSLGDSSNQPQHF,-,TRBV5-1,TRBD1,TRBJ1-5
TGTGCCACCAGCAGAGATCGGCAAACAGGCTCCTACGAGCAGTACTTC,CATSRDRQTGSYEQYF,few,TRBV15,-,TRBJ2-7
TGTGCCATCAGTGTACAGGTAATCGACGAGCAGTACTTC,CAISVQVIDEQYF,few,TRBV10-3,-,TRBJ2-7
TGCGCCAGCAGCTTATCCGGGACTAGCGGACCCCAAGAGACCCAGTACTTC,CASSLSGTSGPQETQYF,-,TRBV5-1,TRBD2,TRBJ2-5
TGTGCCACCAGCAGAGCCGGGACTTTTACAGATACGCAGTATTTT,CATSRAGTFTDTQYF,-,TRBV15,-,TRBJ2-3
TGTGCCAGCAGCCCACAGGTCGACAGGTTAGAGACCCAGTACTTC,CASSPQVDRLETQYF,-,TRBV7-2,-,TRBJ2-5
TGTGCCAGCAGCTCTAACCGACAGGGTTTGGGGACAGATACGCAGTATTTT,CASSSNRQGLGTDTQYF,-,TRBV13,TRBD1,TRBJ2-3
TGCGCCAGCAGCTCCACCGGGACTAGCCCCGGGGAGCTGTTTTTT,CASSSTGTSPGELFF,-,TRBV5-1,TRBD2,TRBJ2-2
TGTGCCACCAGCAGGGCCGGACTAGCGGGACAGTTCTTC,CATSRAGLAGQFF,-,TRBV15,TRBD2,TRBJ2-1
TGCGCCAGCAGCTGGAAGACAGGACCCCAAGAGACCCAGTACTTC,CASSWKTGPQETQYF,-,TRBV5-1,-,TRBJ2-5
TGTGCCAGCAGCTTTGCAGGTATCTACAATGAGCAGTTCTTC,CASSFAGIYNEQFF,-,TRBV7-8,-,TRBJ2-1
TGCGCCAGCAGCTTGTGGGGGACTAGCGGGGGCACAGATACGCAGTATTTT,CASSLWGTSGGTDTQYF,-,TRBV5-1,TRBD2,TRBJ2-3
TGTGCCAGCAGTGAAGGGGCAAGGCAGCCCCAGCATTTT,CASSEGARQPQHF,-,TRBV2,-,TRBJ1-5
TGTGCCAGCAGCCCGATCAGCGGAGCGGGGGAAAAACTGTTTTTT,CASSPISGAGEKLFF,-,TRBV7-9,-,TRBJ1-4
TGTGCCAGCAGCGTTGGACAGGGGTCTGGCTACACCTTC,CASSVGQGSGYTF,-,TRBV9,TRBD1,TRBJ1-2
TGCGCCAGCAGCCACCAGGGGCAACAAGAGACCCAGTACTTC,CASSHQGQQETQYF,-,TRBV5-1,-,TRBJ2-5
TGTGCCATCAGTGAGGACAGGGGGGGCACTGAAGCTTTCTTT,CAISEDRGGTEAFF,-,TRBV10-3,TRBD1,TRBJ1-1
TGCGCCAGCAGCCAATTCCACGACAGCCTTAATCAGGACTATGGCTACACCTTC,CASSQFHDSLNQDYGYTF,few,TRBV4-1,-,TRBJ1-2
TGTGCCAGCAGTGACTCGCGGGGGGCCACAGATACGCAGTATTTT,CASSDSRGATDTQYF,-,TRBV6-4,TRBD2,TRBJ2-3
TGTGCCAGCAGTTTAACTAGCGGGAGCTACAATGAGCAGTTCTTC,CASSLTSGSYNEQFF,-,TRBV28,TRBD2,TRBJ2-1
TGTGCCAGCAGGGACAGACGGAACTATGGCTACCCCTTC,CASRDRRNYGYPF,-,TRBV6-5,-,TRBJ1-2
TGTGCCAGCTCACCAGGGACAGGGATCTATGGCTACACCTTC,CASSPGTGIYGYTF,-,TRBV18,TRBD1,TRBJ1-2
TGTGCCAGCAGTTACTCACAGGGGGCTGGGGAGACCCAGTACTTC,CASSYSQGAGETQYF,few,TRBV6-6,TRBD1,TRBJ2-5
TGTGCCAGCAGCTTATTCGGGGGGCGGAACACCGGGGAGCTGTTTTTT,CASSLFGGRNTGELFF,-,TRBV7-2,-,TRBJ2-2
TGCAGCGTTTCGACTAGCGGGGGAGTCTACGAGCAGTACTTC,CSVSTSGGVYEQYF,-,TRBV29-1,TRBD2,TRBJ2-7
TGTGCCAGTAGTACCCGACAGGGTGGGTCCTACGAGCAGTACTTC,CASSTRQGGSYEQYF,-,TRBV19,TRBD1,TRBJ2-7
TGCGCCAGCAGTCAATCAGGAGGGCTGGTCACAGATACGCAGTATTTT,CASSQSGGLVTDTQYF,once,TRBV23-1,-,TRBJ2-3
TGCGCCAGCAGCTTGTCTAGGGGGCCAGATACGCAGTATTTT,CASSLSRGPDTQYF,-,TRBV5-1,TRBD1,TRBJ2-3
TGCAGCGTTGAAAAGTCCGGGACAGGTACTAATGAAAAACTGTTTTTT,CSVEKSGTGTNEKLFF,-,TRBV29-1,TRBD1,TRBJ1-4
TGTGCCATCAGTCCTGCCGGGACAGGGGGCGCAGAGACCCAGTACTTC,CAISPAGTGGAETQYF,once,TRBV10-3,TRBD1,TRBJ2-5
TGTGCCAGCAGCAAAGACAGGGGGCGGTCCCTCTACGAGCAGTACTTC,CASSKDRGRSLYEQYF,-,TRBV7-2,TRBD1,TRBJ2-7